This TCR beta chain derives from a study of T cells in Graves' hyperthyroidism and ophthalmopathy. This clonotype appeared a few times. Amplification yielded TCR beta CDR3 regions, with RNA transcripts as the source. An initial round of RT-PCR targeting the TCR CDR3 relied on the HTBI primer set. One entry per CDR3 protein, called by TCRdb with MiXCR from the multiplex PCR reads. This sample has a few hundred thousand distinct CDR3 sequences, with approximately 14% found just once. The CDR3 is 19 amino acids. Per germline, CDR1 SNHLY and CDR2 FYNNEI. V gave up 7 bases and J gave up 0 bases; unmatched junction bases: 18.

The rearrangement uses TRBV2 and TRBJ1-3; 7 bases fit TRBD1. The receptor was isolated from a woman in her thirties with Graves' ophthalmopathy. Sequenced: blood. CDR3 nucleotide sequence: TGTGCCAGCACCCGAACCGGGGGACAGAATTTTTACTCTGGAAACACCATATATTTT. This sequence encodes CASTRTGGQNFYSGNTIYF.